What follows describes a single T cell receptor (beta chain). These data originate in a study of blood T cell repertoires in COVID-19. CDR1 and CDR2 from the germline V gene are ENHRY and SYGVKD. The germline V and J ends were trimmed by 6 bases and 5 bases, with 11 bases remaining between them. The CDR3 consists of 13 residues. The method was immunoSEQ multiplex PCR; TCRdb's version includes in-frame clones alone and lacks a portion of them. The sample records over 100,000 clones, 75% to 90% being singletons. The receptor's source is a woman in her forties or fifties with acute or convalescent COVID-19. V and J are TRBV10-3 and TRBJ1-5, with D tentatively TRBD1 (6 bases). The specimen sequenced was peripheral blood. DNA of the CDR3: TGTGCCATCAGCCGGGACATGGATCAGCCCCAGCATTTT. This codes for CAISRDMDQPQHF.